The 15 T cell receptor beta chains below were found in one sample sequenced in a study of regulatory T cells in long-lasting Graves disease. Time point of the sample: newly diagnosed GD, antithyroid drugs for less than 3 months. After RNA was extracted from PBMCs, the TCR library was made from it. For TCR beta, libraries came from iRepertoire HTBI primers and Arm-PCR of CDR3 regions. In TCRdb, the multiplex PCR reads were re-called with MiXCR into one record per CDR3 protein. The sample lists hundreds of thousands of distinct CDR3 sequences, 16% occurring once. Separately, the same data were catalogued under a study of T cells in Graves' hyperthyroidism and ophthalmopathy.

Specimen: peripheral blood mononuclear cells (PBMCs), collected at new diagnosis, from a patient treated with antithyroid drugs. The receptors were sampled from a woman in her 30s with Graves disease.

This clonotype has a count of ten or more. CDR3: CASSLEYSGELFF. The DNA of the CDR3 is TGTGCCAGCAGCTTAGAATATTCCGGGGAGCTGTTTTTT. The rearrangement uses TRBV11-2 and TRBJ2-2; D unresolved. The V gene's germline CDR1 is SGHAT and CDR2 FQNNGV. The length of the CDR3 is 13 residues. V lost 0 bases to trimming and J lost 6 bases, with 5 bases between them.

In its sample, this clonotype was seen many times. The CDR3 DNA reads TGCAGTGCACCCCTCGGCCGCGCCCCCGACGGAGCTTTCTTT. Translated: CSAPLGRAPDGAFF. The V call is TRBV20-1, the J call TRBJ1-1; D gene uncertain. V was trimmed by 6 bases and J by 10 bases, leaving 24 bases between them. CDR3 length: 14 amino acids. Germline V gene data show CDR1 as DFQATT and CDR2 as SNEGSKA (reference sequence).

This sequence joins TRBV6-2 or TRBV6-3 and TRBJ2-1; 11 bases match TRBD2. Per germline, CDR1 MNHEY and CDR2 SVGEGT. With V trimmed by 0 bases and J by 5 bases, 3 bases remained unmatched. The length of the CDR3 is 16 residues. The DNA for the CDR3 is TGTGCCAGCAGTTACTCGAAGACTAGCGGGGACAATGAGCAGTTCTTC. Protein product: CASSYSKTSGDNEQFF.

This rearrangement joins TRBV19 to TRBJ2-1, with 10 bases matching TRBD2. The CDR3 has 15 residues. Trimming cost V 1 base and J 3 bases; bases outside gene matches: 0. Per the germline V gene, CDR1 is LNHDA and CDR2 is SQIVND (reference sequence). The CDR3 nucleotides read TGTGCCAGTAGTATAGCTAGCGGGAGCTACAATGAGCAGTTCTTC. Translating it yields CASSIASGSYNEQFF. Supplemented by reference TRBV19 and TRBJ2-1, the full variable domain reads DGGITQSPKYLFRKEGQNVTLSCEQNLNHDAMYWYRQDPGQGLRLIYYSQIVNDFQKGDIAEGYSVSREKKESFPLTVTSAQKNPTAFYLCASSIASGSYNEQFFGPGTRLTVL.

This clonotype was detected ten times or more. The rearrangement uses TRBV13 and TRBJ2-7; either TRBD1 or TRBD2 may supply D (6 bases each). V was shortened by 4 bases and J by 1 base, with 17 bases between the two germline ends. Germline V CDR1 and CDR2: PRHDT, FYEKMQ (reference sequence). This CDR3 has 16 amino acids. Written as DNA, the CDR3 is TGTGCCAGCAGCTCGGCGGGGACACTACCTTCCTACGAGCAGTACTTC. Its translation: CASSSAGTLPSYEQYF. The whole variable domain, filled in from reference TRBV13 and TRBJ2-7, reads AAGVIQSPRHLIKEKRETATLKCYPIPRHDTVYWYQQGPGQDPQFLISFYEKMQSDKGSIPDRFSAQQFSDYHSELNMSSLELGDSALYFCASSSAGTLPSYEQYFGPGTRLTVT.

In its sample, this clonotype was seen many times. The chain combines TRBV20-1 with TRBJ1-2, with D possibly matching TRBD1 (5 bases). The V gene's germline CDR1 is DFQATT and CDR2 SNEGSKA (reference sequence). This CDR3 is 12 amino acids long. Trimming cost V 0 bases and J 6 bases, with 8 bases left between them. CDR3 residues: CSARDREDGYTF. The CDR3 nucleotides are TGCAGTGCTAGAGACAGGGAGGATGGCTACACCTTC.

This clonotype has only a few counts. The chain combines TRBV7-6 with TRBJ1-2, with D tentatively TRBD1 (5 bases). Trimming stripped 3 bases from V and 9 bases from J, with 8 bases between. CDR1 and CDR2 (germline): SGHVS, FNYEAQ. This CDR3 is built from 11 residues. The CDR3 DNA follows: TGTGCCAGCAGCTTGGGGACCAGCTACACCTTC. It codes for CASSLGTSYTF.

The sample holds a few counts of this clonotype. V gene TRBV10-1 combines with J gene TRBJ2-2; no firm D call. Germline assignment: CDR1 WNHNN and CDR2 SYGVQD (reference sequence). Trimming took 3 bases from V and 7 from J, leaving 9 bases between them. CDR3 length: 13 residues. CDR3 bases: TGCGCCAGCAGTGATGGACCCGGCGGGGAGCTGTTTTTT. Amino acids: CASSDGPGGELFF.

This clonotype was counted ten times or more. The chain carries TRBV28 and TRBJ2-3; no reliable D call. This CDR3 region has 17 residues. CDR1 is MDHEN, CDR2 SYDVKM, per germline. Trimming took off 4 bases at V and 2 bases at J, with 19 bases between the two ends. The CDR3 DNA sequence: TGTGCCAGCAGTTCCCCAGGATCAGCTGGCCACACAGATACGCAGTATTTT. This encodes CASSSPGSAGHTDTQYF.

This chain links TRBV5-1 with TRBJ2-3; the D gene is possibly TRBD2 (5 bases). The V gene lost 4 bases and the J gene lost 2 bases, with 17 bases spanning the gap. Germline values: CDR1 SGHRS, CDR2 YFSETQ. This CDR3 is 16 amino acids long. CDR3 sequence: CASSRYDGGTTDTQYF. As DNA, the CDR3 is TGCGCCAGCAGCCGGTACGACGGAGGAACCACAGATACGCAGTATTTT.

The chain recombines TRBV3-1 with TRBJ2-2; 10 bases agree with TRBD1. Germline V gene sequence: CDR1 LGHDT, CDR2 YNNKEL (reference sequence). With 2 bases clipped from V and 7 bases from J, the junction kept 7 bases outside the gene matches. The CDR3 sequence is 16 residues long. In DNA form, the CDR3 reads TGTGCCAGCAGCCAACTCGACAGGGGGCGAGGCGGGGAGCTGTTTTTT. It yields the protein CASSQLDRGRGGELFF.

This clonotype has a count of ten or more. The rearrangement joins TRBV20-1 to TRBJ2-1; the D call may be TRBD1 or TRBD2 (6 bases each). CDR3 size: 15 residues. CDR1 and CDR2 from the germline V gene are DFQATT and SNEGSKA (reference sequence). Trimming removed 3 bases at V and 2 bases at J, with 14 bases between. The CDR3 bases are TGCAGTGCTAGTACGGAGGGACAAGCCTACAATGAGCAGTTCTTC. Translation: CSASTEGQAYNEQFF.

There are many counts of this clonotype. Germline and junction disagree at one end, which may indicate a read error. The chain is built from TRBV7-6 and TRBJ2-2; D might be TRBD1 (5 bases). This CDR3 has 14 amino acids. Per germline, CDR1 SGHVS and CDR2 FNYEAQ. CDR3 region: CASSLEVDTGELFF. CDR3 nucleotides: TGTGCCAGCAGCCTAGAGGTGGACACTGGGGAGCTGTTTTTT.

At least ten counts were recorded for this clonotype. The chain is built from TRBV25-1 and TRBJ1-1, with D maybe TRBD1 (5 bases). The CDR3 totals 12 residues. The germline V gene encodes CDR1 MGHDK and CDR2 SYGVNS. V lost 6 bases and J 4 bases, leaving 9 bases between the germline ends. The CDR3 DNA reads TGTGCCAGCAGGGTCGGGGGCACTGAAGCTTTCTTT. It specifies CASRVGGTEAFF.

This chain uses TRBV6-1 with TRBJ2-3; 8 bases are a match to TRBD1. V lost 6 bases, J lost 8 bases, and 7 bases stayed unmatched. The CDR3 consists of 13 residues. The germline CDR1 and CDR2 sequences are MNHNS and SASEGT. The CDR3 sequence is CASSRDRRGTQYF. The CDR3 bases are TGTGCCAGCAGCCGGGACAGGCGAGGTACGCAGTATTTT.